This TCR beta chain was sequenced during a study of blood T cell repertoires in COVID-19. Turning to the study itself: Spain, Italy and the United States supplied samples that represented acute and convalescent COVID-19. Sample material is recorded as cDNA or gDNA derived from T cells, B-cell-depleted T cells, or PBMCs.

In the authors' methods: From reference gene primer amplification, estimates of nucleated cell counts were derived. The protocol was immunoSEQ multiplex PCR, while the TCRdb copy is restricted to in-frame clones and leaves out a portion. The DNA was the basis for D and trimming; V, J and clone size are from that table. The profile shows 95,000 to 150,000 clones, roughly four fifths of them singletons. The CDR3 is 10 residues long. Germline V gene lookup returns CDR1 LGHNA and CDR2 YNFKEQ. V dropped 11 bases and J dropped 5 bases, with 7 bases sitting between them. The receptor comes from a woman aged 70 to 79 with acute or convalescent COVID-19. The rearrangement links TRBV4-2 to TRBJ2-1; D gene unclear. Material: peripheral blood. CDR3 sequence reads: CAYINNEQFF. In DNA, the CDR3 is TGTGCCTACATTAACAATGAGCAGTTCTTC.